This entry lists 2 T cell receptor beta chains sequenced from one sample in a study of vaccination and CD4 T cells after COVID-19. Once obtained from cultured CD4+ T cells, the DNA was sequenced using the Oncomine TCR Beta short-read assay. TCRdb used MiXCR to reprocess the PCR reads, holding one entry per CDR3 protein. This sample has 15,000 to 20,000 distinct CDR3 sequences, with 30% to 40% found just once. Treatment in this sample: approximately nine-day PBMC culture with coronavirus spike peptide pools or control peptides (ViraFEST assay). For these receptors, no antigen is known. The specimen was CD4+ T cells from blood, cultured in vitro, collected before SARS-CoV-2 vaccination. The receptors were sampled from a human donor who received a COVID-19 vaccine.

V gene TRBV24-1 combines with J gene TRBJ2-5; 11 bases map to TRBD1. Germline assignment: CDR1 KGHDR and CDR2 SFDVKD. Germline trimming cut 4 bases from V and 2 bases from J; bases unmatched to any gene: 17. The CDR3 spans 20 residues. The CDR3 region is CATSEAGTGGVAGAQETQYF. The CDR3 nucleotides read TGTGCCACCAGTGAGGCCGGGACAGGGGGTGTAGCGGGGGCACAAGAGACCCAGTACTTC.

The chain uses TRBV20-1 and TRBJ2-2; 8 bases match TRBD1. The CDR3 has 14 residues. Germline V lookup: CDR1 DFQATT, CDR2 SNEGSKA (reference sequence). The trim removed 2 bases at V and 7 bases at J, leaving 6 bases unmatched. CDR3 nucleotides: TGCAGTGCTAGACAGGGGGCTCGGAGCGGGGAGCTGTTTTTT. It encodes CSARQGARSGELFF.